The 21 T cell receptor beta chains presented below share a single source sample, sequenced in a study of blood T cell repertoires in COVID-19. Data came from immunoSEQ multiplex PCR; TCRdb stores just in-frame clones and leaves some out. The sample holds approximately 38,000 clones, roughly 94% seen once. The source material was peripheral blood. The source of these receptors is a human donor with active COVID-19. The donor label of this sample is uncertain.

The rearrangement links TRBV6-5 to TRBJ1-2; maybe TRBD1 (6 bases). The germline CDR1 and CDR2 sequences are MNHEY and SVGAGI. Trimming removed 7 bases at V and 4 bases at J, with 19 bases between. The CDR3 totals 15 residues. CDR3 protein: CASIRTRGLPYGYTF. DNA for the CDR3: TGTGCCAGCATCAGAACCAGGGGCCTGCCCTATGGCTACACCTTC.

The genes are TRBV28 and TRBJ1-1; D unresolved. Germline CDR1 and CDR2: MDHEN and SYDVKM. The V end lost 2 bases, the J end lost 1 base, and 14 bases lay between the germline ends. This CDR3 spans 16 amino acids. The CDR3 spells CASSLLPPSGNTEAFF. The CDR3 DNA reads as TGTGCCAGCAGTTTACTTCCGCCGAGCGGGAACACTGAAGCTTTCTTT. The whole variable domain, remainder taken from reference TRBV28 and TRBJ1-1, is DVKVTQSSRYLVKRTGEKVFLECVQDMDHENMFWYRQDPGLGLRLIYFSYDVKMKEKGDIPEGYSVSREKKERFSLILESASTNQTSMYLCASSLLPPSGNTEAFFGQGTRLTVV.

V is TRBV7-9 and J is TRBJ2-2; TRBD2 agrees at 9 bases. The ends lost 5 bases at V and 1 base at J; junction bases unmatched: 5. The germline gives CDR1 SEHNR, CDR2 FQNEAQ (reference sequence). The CDR3 covers 16 residues. Here the CDR3 reads CASSLYSGRNTGELFF. The CDR3 region has the DNA TGTGCCAGCAGCCTCTATAGCGGGAGGAACACCGGGGAGCTGTTTTTT.

The chain carries TRBV19 and TRBJ2-5; 7 positions match TRBD2. The J segment lost 4 bases and the V segment lost 4 bases, leaving 9 bases of the junction unmatched. This CDR3 spans 15 amino acids. Germline V gene lookup returns CDR1 LNHDA and CDR2 SQIVND (reference sequence). The CDR3 region has the DNA TGTGCCAGTAGTAGCCCAGGGCGCGGGGGAGAGACCCAGTACTTC. Its translation: CASSSPGRGGETQYF.

The V call is TRBV24-1, the J call TRBJ2-7; D perhaps matches TRBD1 (6 bases). CDR1 and CDR2 from the germline V gene are KGHDR and SFDVKD. The CDR3 is 16 residues long. V was clipped by 8 bases and J by 1 base, with 20 bases between them. CDR3 amino acids: CATMLKVGGLSYEQYF. The CDR3 DNA sequence: TGTGCCACCATGTTAAAAGTAGGGGGTTTGTCCTACGAGCAGTACTTC.

The chain carries TRBV27 and TRBJ2-4, with 7 bases lining up with TRBD2. V gave up 5 bases and J gave up 0 bases; unmatched junction bases: 10. The CDR3 covers 17 residues. CDR1 is MNHEY and CDR2 is SMNVEV in the germline V gene (reference sequence). The CDR3 region is CASSQQLGGEAKNIQYF. The CDR3 DNA sequence: TGTGCCAGCAGTCAACAGTTGGGGGGGGAAGCCAAAAACATTCAGTACTTC.

This clone was recorded only once. The chain employs TRBV9 and TRBJ2-1; D is perhaps TRBD1 (6 bases). Germline-derived CDR1 and CDR2 are SGDLS and YYNGEE. The CDR3 sequence is 19 residues long. The ends were cut back, 4 bases at V and 4 bases at J, with 27 bases in the middle. CDR3 DNA sequence: TGTGCCAGCAGCCCAATTGGACAGCTTATCCCCTTTAGGTACAATGAGCAGTTCTTC. It encodes CASSPIGQLIPFRYNEQFF.

Only one count was recorded for this clone. The genes are TRBV19 and TRBJ1-4, with 7 positions matching TRBD1. The CDR3 runs 16 residues. The V and J ends lost 5 bases and 1 base, in that order; junction bases with no gene match: 7. Per germline, CDR1 LNHDA and CDR2 SQIVND (reference sequence). This CDR3 is CASSEPRGRTNEKLFF. CDR3 in DNA: TGTGCCAGTAGTGAACCCAGGGGGAGAACTAATGAAAAACTGTTTTTT.

This chain joins TRBV6-5 and TRBJ2-3; D might be TRBD1 (6 bases). CDR1 MNHEY and CDR2 SVGAGI come from the germline V gene. V was pared by 4 bases and J by 2 bases, with 7 bases between. The CDR3 has 13 residues. The CDR3 DNA is TGTGCCAGCAGTTGGACAGTCACAGATACGCAGTATTTT. Translated: CASSWTVTDTQYF.

The chain combines TRBV6-2 or TRBV6-3 with TRBJ2-5, with a weak D call TRBD1 (7 bases). Between the trimmed V and J ends, which lost 0 bases and 7 bases, there was a span of 21 bases. The germline CDR1 and CDR2 sequences are MNHEY and SVGEGT. The CDR3 runs to 17 residues. CDR3 in DNA: TGTGCCAGCAGTTACTCCGGCAGGGGGAGGCTTATAGGGACCCAGTACTTC. This codes for CASSYSGRGRLIGTQYF.

V and J are TRBV18 and TRBJ1-2; maybe TRBD1 (6 bases). In germline, CDR1 is KGHSH, CDR2 LQKENI. This CDR3 spans 13 amino acids. Deletions cut 3 bases from V and 5 bases from J, with 10 bases between. This CDR3 is CASSPTGQYGYTF. The CDR3 nucleotides read TGTGCCAGCTCACCGACAGGTCAATATGGCTACACCTTC.

The chain joins TRBV28 to TRBJ2-1, with a possible D match to TRBD1 (6 bases). The CDR3 totals 16 residues. CDR1 and CDR2 (germline): MDHEN, SYDVKM. V was pared by 2 bases and J by 4 bases, with 15 bases between. CDR3 in amino acids: CASSLLLRGSYNEQFF. CDR3 coding DNA: TGTGCCAGCAGTTTACTCCTCAGGGGATCATACAATGAGCAGTTCTTC.

This clone has only one observation. The chain links TRBV29-1 to TRBJ2-7, with D perhaps TRBD2 (6 bases). CDR3 size: 14 residues. Between the trimmed V and J ends, which lost 6 bases and 2 bases, there was a span of 17 bases. Germline CDR1 is SQVTM and CDR2 is ANQGSEA. CDR3 in DNA: TGCAGCGTGTTAGCGGCGAAGAAAACCTACGAGCAGTACTTC. Encoded protein: CSVLAAKKTYEQYF.

The V gene is TRBV24-1, the J gene TRBJ1-1; 8 bases line up with TRBD1. This CDR3 comprises 14 residues. V trimming: 9 bases; J trimming: 2 bases; junction bases outside the gene matches: 7. The germline CDR1 and CDR2 sequences are KGHDR and SFDVKD. CDR3 DNA: TGTGCCACCGAAGGGACAGGACCAAACACTGAAGCTTTCTTT. Translated, it gives CATEGTGPNTEAFF.

The chain employs TRBV4-3 and TRBJ1-1, with D hard to call. The CDR3 loop spans 13 amino acids. V gave up 1 base and J gave up 5 bases, with 8 bases separating them. Germline V gene sequence: CDR1 LGHNA, CDR2 YSLEER. The CDR3 sequence: CASSQVGGTEAFF. CDR3 nucleotides: TGCGCCAGCAGCCAAGTGGGCGGGACTGAAGCTTTCTTT.

This chain uses TRBV2 with TRBJ2-2, with 8 bases aligning to TRBD2. Germline V gene sequence: CDR1 SNHLY, CDR2 FYNNEI. The CDR3 spans 17 residues. Unmatched junction bases numbered 13, after V lost 8 bases and J lost 2 bases. The DNA for the CDR3 is TGTGCCAGCGACCTAGCCGGGACTAGGACAAACACCGGGGAGCTGTTTTTT. This codes for CASDLAGTRTNTGELFF.

This clone was picked up one time. The chain couples TRBV5-1 to TRBJ2-7; D is perhaps TRBD2 (7 bases). The germline CDR1 and CDR2 sequences are SGHRS and YFSETQ. Between the trimmed V and J ends, which lost 2 bases and 5 bases, there was a span of 23 bases. The CDR3 covers 17 residues. For the CDR3, the DNA is TGCGCCAGCAGCTTTTGGGGGCGGGGGCAGGGGTCCCACGAGCAGTACTTC. Translated, it gives CASSFWGRGQGSHEQYF. The whole variable domain, filled in from reference TRBV5-1 and TRBJ2-7, reads KAGVTQTPRYLIKTRGQQVTLSCSPISGHRSVSWYQQTPGQGLQFLFEYFSETQRNKGNFPGRFSGRQFSNSRSEMNVSTLELGDSALYLCASSFWGRGQGSHEQYFGPGTRLTVT.

The V and J genes are TRBV12-2 and TRBJ2-7; the listed D gene, TRBD1, was not tested against the DNA. TRBV12-2 is classified as a pseudogene. CDR3 length: 16 amino acids. DNA of the CDR3: TGTGCAAGTCGCGTCTTGGGACAGATCTTCTCCTACGAGCAGTACTTC. Amino acid sequence: CASRVLGQIFSYEQYF.

This rearrangement joins TRBV9 to TRBJ2-2; D remains ambiguous. This CDR3 is built from 13 residues. The germline gives CDR1 SGDLS, CDR2 YYNGEE. V dropped 3 bases and J dropped 5 bases, with 8 bases sitting between them. For the CDR3, the DNA is TGTGCCAGCAGCGACGCGAGGACCGGGGAGCTGTTTTTT. Encoded protein: CASSDARTGELFF.

The V call is TRBV6-2 or TRBV6-3, the J call TRBJ2-2; 14 nucleotides line up with TRBD2. The CDR3 spans 19 residues. The J segment lost 5 bases and the V segment lost 2 bases, leaving 10 bases of the junction unmatched. Per the germline V gene, CDR1 is MNHEY and CDR2 is SVGEGT. The CDR3 sequence: CASSYPWKTSGRVTGELFF. DNA for the CDR3: TGTGCCAGCAGTTACCCGTGGAAGACTAGCGGGAGGGTAACCGGGGAGCTGTTTTTT.

The chain uses TRBV5-1 and TRBJ2-1; 7 bases agree with TRBD2. Germline loops: CDR1 SGHRS, CDR2 YFSETQ. The length of the CDR3 is 14 residues. Germline trimming cut 4 bases from V and 10 bases from J; bases unmatched to any gene: 11. This CDR3 reads CASSRGGGVGEQFF. In DNA, the CDR3 is TGCGCCAGCAGCCGCGGGGGAGGGGTGGGCGAGCAGTTCTTC.